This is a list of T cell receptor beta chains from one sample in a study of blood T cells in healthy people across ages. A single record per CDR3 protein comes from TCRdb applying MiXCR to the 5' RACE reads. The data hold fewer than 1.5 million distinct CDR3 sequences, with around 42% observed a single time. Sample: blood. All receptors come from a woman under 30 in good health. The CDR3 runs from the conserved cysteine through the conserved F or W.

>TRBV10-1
CASSAAPYNEQFF
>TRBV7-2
CASATGLAGNTQYF
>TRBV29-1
CSVDGGGDDTQYF
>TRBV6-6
CASSYPWEGQTKETQYF
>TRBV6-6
CASRPSTSGRLDTQYF
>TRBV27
CASSPLTGAPTEAFF
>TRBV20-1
CSALREGRRGSGANVLTF
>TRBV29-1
CSVGGLAGIMGSYNEQFF
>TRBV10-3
CAIRRGLAGAEDTQYF
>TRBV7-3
CASSLEGRSGANVLTF
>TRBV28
CASSPLGQGGRGYTF
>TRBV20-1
CSARDGGRGETQYF
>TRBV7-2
CAGGGTSGYNEQFF
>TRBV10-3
CAISGRGGDTGELFF
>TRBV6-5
CASSFRTGSSFGNEQFF
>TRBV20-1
CSAPLAGGGWDTQYF
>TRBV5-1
CAGSLNPSGYYEQYF
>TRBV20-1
CSAPREVEPYEQYF
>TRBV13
CASSLEGLGGHRQETQYF
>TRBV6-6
CASSRLVEVTETQYF
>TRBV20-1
CSAYPDWGTEAFF
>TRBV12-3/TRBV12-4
CASSPALAGEQYF
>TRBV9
CASSVSGTPIYNEQYF
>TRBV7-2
CASSPRTSGGYSSYEQYF